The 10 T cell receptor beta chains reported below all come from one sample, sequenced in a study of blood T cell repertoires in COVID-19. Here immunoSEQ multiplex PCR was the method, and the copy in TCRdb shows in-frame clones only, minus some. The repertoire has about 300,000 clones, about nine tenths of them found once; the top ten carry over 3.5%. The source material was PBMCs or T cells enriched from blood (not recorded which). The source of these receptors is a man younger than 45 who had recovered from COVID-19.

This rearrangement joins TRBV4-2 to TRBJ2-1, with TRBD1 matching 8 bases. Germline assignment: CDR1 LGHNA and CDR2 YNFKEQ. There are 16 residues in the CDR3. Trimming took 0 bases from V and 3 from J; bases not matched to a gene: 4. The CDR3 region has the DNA TGTGCCAGCAGCCAAGAGCGACAGGGGAGCTACAATGAGCAGTTCTTC. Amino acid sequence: CASSQERQGSYNEQFF.

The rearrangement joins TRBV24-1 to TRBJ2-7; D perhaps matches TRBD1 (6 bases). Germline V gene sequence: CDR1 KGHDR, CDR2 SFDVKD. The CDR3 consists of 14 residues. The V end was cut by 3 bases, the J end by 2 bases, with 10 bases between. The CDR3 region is CATSDADSTYEQYF. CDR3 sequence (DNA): TGTGCCACCAGTGATGCGGACAGTACCTACGAGCAGTACTTC.

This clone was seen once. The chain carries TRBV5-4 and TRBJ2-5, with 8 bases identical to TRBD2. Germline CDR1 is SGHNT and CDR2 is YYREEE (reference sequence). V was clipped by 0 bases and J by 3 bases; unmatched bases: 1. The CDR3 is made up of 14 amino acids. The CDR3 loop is CASSLGTSKETQYF. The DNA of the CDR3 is TGTGCCAGCAGCTTGGGGACTAGCAAAGAGACCCAGTACTTC.

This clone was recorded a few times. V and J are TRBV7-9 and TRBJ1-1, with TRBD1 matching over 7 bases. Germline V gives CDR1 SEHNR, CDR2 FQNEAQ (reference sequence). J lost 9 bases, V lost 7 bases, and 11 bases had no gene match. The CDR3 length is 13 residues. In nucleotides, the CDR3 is TGTGCCAGCACCCGAGGACAGGCGGACAAAGCTTTCTTT. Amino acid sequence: CASTRGQADKAFF.

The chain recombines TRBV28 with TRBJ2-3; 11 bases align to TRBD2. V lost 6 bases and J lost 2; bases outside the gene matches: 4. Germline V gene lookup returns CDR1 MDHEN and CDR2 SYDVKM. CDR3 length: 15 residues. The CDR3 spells CASRASGGPTDTQYF. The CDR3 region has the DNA TGTGCCAGCAGGGCTAGCGGGGGGCCCACAGATACGCAGTATTTT.

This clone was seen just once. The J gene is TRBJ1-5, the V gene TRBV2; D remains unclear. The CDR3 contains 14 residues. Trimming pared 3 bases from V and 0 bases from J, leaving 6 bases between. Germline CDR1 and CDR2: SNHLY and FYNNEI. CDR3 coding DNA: TGTGCCAGCAGTGAGGCTCATAGCAATCAGCCCCAGCATTTT. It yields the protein CASSEAHSNQPQHF.

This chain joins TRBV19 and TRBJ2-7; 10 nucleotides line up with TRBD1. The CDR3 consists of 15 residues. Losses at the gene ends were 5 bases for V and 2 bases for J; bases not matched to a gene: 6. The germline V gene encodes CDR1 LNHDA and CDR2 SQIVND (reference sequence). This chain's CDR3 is CASSSGTGAAYEQYF. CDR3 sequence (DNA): TGTGCCAGTAGTTCCGGGACAGGGGCGGCCTACGAGCAGTACTTC.

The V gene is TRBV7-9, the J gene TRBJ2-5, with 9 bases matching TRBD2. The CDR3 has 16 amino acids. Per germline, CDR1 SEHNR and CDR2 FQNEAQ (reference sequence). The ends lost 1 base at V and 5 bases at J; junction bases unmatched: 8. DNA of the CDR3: TGTGCCAGCAGCTTAGGGCAACTAGCGGGTTATGAGACCCAGTACTTC. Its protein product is CASSLGQLAGYETQYF.

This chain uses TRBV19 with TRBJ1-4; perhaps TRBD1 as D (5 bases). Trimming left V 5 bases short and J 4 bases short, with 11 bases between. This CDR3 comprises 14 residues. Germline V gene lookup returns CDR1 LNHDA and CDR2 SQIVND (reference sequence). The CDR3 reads CASSPTGFNEKLFF. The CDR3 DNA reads TGTGCCAGTAGTCCCACAGGTTTTAATGAAAAACTGTTTTTT.

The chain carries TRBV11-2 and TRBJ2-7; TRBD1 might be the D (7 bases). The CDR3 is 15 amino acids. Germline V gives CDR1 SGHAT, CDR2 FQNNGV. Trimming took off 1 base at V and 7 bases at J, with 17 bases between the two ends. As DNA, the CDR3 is TGTGCCAGCAGCTTAGGGGGGGCAGGGGGTGGTGAGCAGTACTTC. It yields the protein CASSLGGAGGGEQYF.